These T cell receptor beta chains were read from a single sample in a study of blood T cell repertoires in COVID-19. Sequencing was performed with immunoSEQ multiplex PCR; in TCRdb, only in-frame clones are kept and a portion is missing. The data contain 150,000 to 200,000 clones, around 75% of them singletons. What was sequenced was peripheral blood. The receptors here all came from a woman older than 75 with acute or convalescent COVID-19. The CDR3 runs from the conserved cysteine through the conserved F or W. A D gene is named only where the DNA matches it firmly. Clone size appears in some rows only: once, few, many, or a class for an expanded clone.

>TRBV6-5|TRBJ2-1|NA|15|TRBD2
TGTGCCAGCAGTCAAACTAGCGGGGGGACGAATGAGCAGTTCTTC
CASSQTSGGTNEQFF
>TRBV4-1|TRBJ2-1|once|15|NA
TGCGCCAGCAGCCTCCTGAGGCTACCCGCCCCTGAGCAGTTCTTC
CASSLLRLPAPEQFF
>TRBV5-4|TRBJ1-2|few|12|NA
TGTGCCAGCAGCTTGGGGGGGCGAGGCTACACCTTC
CASSLGGRGYTF
>TRBV6-5|TRBJ1-1|NA|14|NA
TGTGCCAGCAACAGGCGGGGGGGAAACACTGAAGCTTTCTTT
CASNRRGGNTEAFF
>TRBV6-5|TRBJ1-5|NA|15|TRBD1
TGTGCCAGCAGCGACAGGGGATTGACAAATCAGCCCCAGCATTTT
CASSDRGLTNQPQHF
>TRBV19|TRBJ1-1|NA|18|NA
TGTGCCAGTAGTATTTATGGAGCTCGGAGTCAAGTGAACACTGAAGCTTTCTTT
CASSIYGARSQVNTEAFF
>TRBV4-2|TRBJ2-3|few|15|TRBD1
TGTGCCAGCAGCCGAGGGACAGGGGATGCAGATACGCAGTATTTT
CASSRGTGDADTQYF
>TRBV3-1/TRBV3-2|TRBJ2-1|NA|16|TRBD2
TGTGCCAGCAGCCAACCGGGACTAGCGGGGTACAATGAGCAGTTCTTC
CASSQPGLAGYNEQFF
>TRBV12-5|TRBJ2-7|NA|14|NA
TGTGCTAGTGGTTTGAGTCAGAACTCCTACGAGCAGTACTTC
CASGLSQNSYEQYF
>TRBV2|TRBJ1-2|NA|15|TRBD1
TGTGCCAGCAGCCCGACAGGGGTAGGAGACTATGGCTACACCTTC
CASSPTGVGDYGYTF
>TRBV5-1|TRBJ2-7|NA|14|NA
TGCGCCAGCAGCTTGTTCAGTACCTCCTACGAGCAGTACTTC
CASSLFSTSYEQYF
>TRBV3-1/TRBV3-2|TRBJ2-7|NA|15|TRBD2
TGTGCCAGCAGCCTCGGGACTAGCGGGAGAGGCGAGCAGTACTTC
CASSLGTSGRGEQYF
>TRBV5-1|TRBJ1-5|few|14|NA
TGCGCCAGCAGCTCCCTCCCGGGGACACAGCCCCAGCATTTT
CASSSLPGTQPQHF
>TRBV19|TRBJ1-5|NA|18|NA
TGTGCCAGTAGTATAAGGAGTGGACAGACGTCTAGCAATCAGCCCCAGCATTTT
CASSIRSGQTSSNQPQHF
>TRBV2|TRBJ1-3|NA|14|NA
TGTGCCAGCAGTGGCCAAACAACTGGAAACACCATATATTTT
CASSGQTTGNTIYF
>TRBV28|TRBJ1-4|NA|14|NA
TGTGCCAGCAGTTTCGGCGGGGCCCGGGAAAAACTGTTTTTT
CASSFGGAREKLFF
>TRBV7-6|TRBJ2-5|few|16|NA
TGTGCCAGCAGCACCGTATACAGGGACCGTGGGGAGACCCAGTACTTC
CASSTVYRDRGETQYF
>TRBV18|TRBJ2-1|NA|15|NA
TGTGCCAGCTCACCTTCAGGAACCGCCTACAATGAGCAGTTCTTC
CASSPSGTAYNEQFF
>TRBV11-2|TRBJ1-6|NA|16|NA
TGTGCCAGCAGAGCGGCCTCCGTTCCCTATAATTCACCCCTCCACTTT
CASRAASVPYNSPLHF
>TRBV6-4|TRBJ1-6|NA|14|NA
TGTGCCAGCAGTGCCGGCTCCTATAATTCACCCCTCCACTTT
CASSAGSYNSPLHF
>TRBV5-1|TRBJ2-5|once|16|TRBD1
TGCGCCAGCAGCTGGACCGGGACAGGGATTGGAGAGACCCAGTACTTC
CASSWTGTGIGETQYF
>TRBV19|TRBJ2-2|NA|15|TRBD2
TGTGCCAGTAATTTAGCGGGGGGGCCACCCGGGGAGCTGTTTTTT
CASNLAGGPPGELFF
>TRBV3-1/TRBV3-2|TRBJ2-7|NA|11|NA
TGTGCCAGCAGCCGGGGGACTGAGCAGTACTTC
CASSRGTEQYF
>TRBV5-6|TRBJ1-5|NA|12|NA
TGTGCCAGCAGCTTGCAGGATCAGCCCCAGCATTTT
CASSLQDQPQHF
>TRBV11-2|TRBJ2-7|NA|17|TRBD1
TGTGCCAGCAGCTTAGTCCGGCCAGGGGGATGGTCCTACGAGCAGTACTTC
CASSLVRPGGWSYEQYF
>TRBV5-4|TRBJ1-5|NA|14|NA
TGTGCCAGCAGCTTTGGGGGCTCGAATCAGCCCCAGCATTTT
CASSFGGSNQPQHF
>TRBV3-1/TRBV3-2|TRBJ2-7|NA|15|TRBD2
TGTGCCAGCAGCCGAGGACTAGCGGGAGCGGTTGAGCAGTACTTC
CASSRGLAGAVEQYF
>TRBV2|TRBJ1-5|NA|15|NA
TGTGCCAGCAGTGAGACAGGCCAAAGGAATCAGCCCCAGCATTTT
CASSETGQRNQPQHF
>TRBV24-1|TRBJ1-3|few|14|NA
TGTGCCACCAGTGATCCCGGGGCTGGAAACACCATATATTTT
CATSDPGAGNTIYF
>TRBV9|TRBJ1-3|NA|17|TRBD1
TGTGCCAGCAGCGTAGCCCAGGGGGCCACCTCTGGAAACACCATATATTTT
CASSVAQGATSGNTIYF
>TRBV7-2|TRBJ1-2|NA|12|NA
TGTGCCAGCAGCTTAGCCCTCTATGGCTACACCTTC
CASSLALYGYTF
>TRBV9|TRBJ2-5|few|16|TRBD1
TGTGCCAGCAGCGTAGCTATAGGACAGGGGCAGGAGACCCAGTACTTC
CASSVAIGQGQETQYF
>TRBV18|TRBJ1-5|NA|13|NA
TGTGCCAGCTCACCGGCAGGGGATCAGCCCCAGCATTTT
CASSPAGDQPQHF
>TRBV7-8|TRBJ1-1|NA|12|TRBD1
TGTGCCAGCAGCCTAACAGGGGTTGAAGCTTTCTTT
CASSLTGVEAFF
>TRBV7-9|TRBJ1-2|NA|13|NA
TGTGCCAGCAGCTCCAGGGCTCAGTATGGCTACACCTTC
CASSSRAQYGYTF
>TRBV18|TRBJ2-1|NA|15|TRBD2
TGTGCCAGCTCACTAGGACTAGCGGGGGGGAATGAGCAGTTCTTC
CASSLGLAGGNEQFF
>TRBV7-9|TRBJ1-1|NA|16|TRBD1
TGTGCCAGCAGCTTAGGGGACAGGGGTCTGAACACTGAAGCTTTCTTT
CASSLGDRGLNTEAFF
>TRBV18|TRBJ1-6|NA|14|NA
TGTGCCAGCTCAACCGACAGTTATAATTCACCCCTCCACTTT
CASSTDSYNSPLHF
>TRBV12-3/TRBV12-4|TRBJ2-7|few|13|TRBD1
TGTGCCAGCAGTAGGACAGGGAGGTACGAGCAGTACTTC
CASSRTGRYEQYF
>TRBV19|TRBJ1-5|NA|18|TRBD1
TGTGCCAGTAGTCCTCGGGACAGGGGGCTCCTTAACAATCAGCCCCAGCATTTT
CASSPRDRGLLNNQPQHF
>TRBV19|TRBJ1-2|few|12|NA
TGTGCCAGTAGTGCCGACAGCTATGGCTACACCTTC
CASSADSYGYTF
>TRBV2|TRBJ2-5|NA|13|TRBD1
TGTGCCAGCAGTACCCAGGGGGAGGAGACCCAGTACTTC
CASSTQGEETQYF
>TRBV19|TRBJ1-2|NA|16|TRBD1
TGTGCCAGTAGTATTTTGGGACAGGGGAAAATCTATGGCTACACCTTC
CASSILGQGKIYGYTF
>TRBV6-1|TRBJ2-7|NA|16|NA
TGTGCCAGCAGTGTGAGGGGACCTAGGGACACCTACGAGCAGTACTTC
CASSVRGPRDTYEQYF
>TRBV19|TRBJ1-5|NA|14|NA
TGTGCCAGTAGTAGCGACAGGTTCCCTCAGCCCCAGCATTTT
CASSSDRFPQPQHF
>TRBV3-1/TRBV3-2|TRBJ1-1|once|12|NA
TGTGCCAGCAGTCGAGATAACACTGAAGCTTTCTTT
CASSRDNTEAFF
>TRBV7-3|TRBJ2-2|NA|19|TRBD2
TGTGCCAGCAGCCCAGATTTGACTAGCGGGAGGATTAACACCGGGGAGCTGTTTTTT
CASSPDLTSGRINTGELFF
>TRBV12-3/TRBV12-4|TRBJ1-2|NA|13|NA
TGTGCCAGCAGTGGGACTGGAAACTATGGCTACACCTTC
CASSGTGNYGYTF
>TRBV6-1|TRBJ1-3|NA|15|NA
TGTGCCAGCAGTGAAGCGCGCGGTTCTGGAAACACCATATATTTT
CASSEARGSGNTIYF
>TRBV27|TRBJ2-7|NA|14|NA
TGTGCCAGCAGTTTGGGGGCCGGAGGCTACGAGCAGTACTTC
CASSLGAGGYEQYF